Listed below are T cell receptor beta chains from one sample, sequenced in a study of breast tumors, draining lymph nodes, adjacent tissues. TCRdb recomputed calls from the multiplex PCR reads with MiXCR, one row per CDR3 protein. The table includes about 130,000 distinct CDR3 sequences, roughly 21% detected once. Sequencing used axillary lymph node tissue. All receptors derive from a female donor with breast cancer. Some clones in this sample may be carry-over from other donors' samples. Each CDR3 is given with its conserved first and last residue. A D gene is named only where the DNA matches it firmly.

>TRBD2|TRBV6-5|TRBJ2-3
CASSRPNRASGKDTQYF
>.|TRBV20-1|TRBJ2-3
CSARAKRADTQYF
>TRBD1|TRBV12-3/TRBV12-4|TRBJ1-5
CASSWDSPNQPQHF
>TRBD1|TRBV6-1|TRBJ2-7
CASIDRGRAYEQYF
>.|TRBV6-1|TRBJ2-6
CATAPFQFSGANVLTF
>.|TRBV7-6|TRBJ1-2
CASSHTGQGGYTF
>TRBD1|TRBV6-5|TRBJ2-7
CASSYSRDRTNEQYF
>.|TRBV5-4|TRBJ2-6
CASSWDWPSGANVLTF
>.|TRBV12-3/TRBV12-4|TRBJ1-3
CASSPGFSGNTIYF
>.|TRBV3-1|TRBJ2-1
CASRISGVSYNEQFF
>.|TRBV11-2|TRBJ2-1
CASTQSGVDEQFF
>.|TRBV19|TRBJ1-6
CASSAWTDSPLHF
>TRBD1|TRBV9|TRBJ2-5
CASSEGQGEETQYF
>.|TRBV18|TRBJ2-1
CASCRAENNEQFF
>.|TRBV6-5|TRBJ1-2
CASTKRGIYGYTF
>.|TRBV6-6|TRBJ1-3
CASSYGRGSGNTIYF
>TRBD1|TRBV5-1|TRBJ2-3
CASNDRGTDTPYF
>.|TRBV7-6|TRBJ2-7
CASSLARGREQYF
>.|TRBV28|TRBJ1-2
CASSHRDLANYGYTF
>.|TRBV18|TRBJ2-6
CASSQGSGANVLTF
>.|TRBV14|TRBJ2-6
CASSKWTGSGANVLTF
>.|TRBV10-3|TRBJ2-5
CAISESDGQETQYF
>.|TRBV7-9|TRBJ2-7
CASSPDMQTYEQYF
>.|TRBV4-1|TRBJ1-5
CASSQEEGHLNQPQHF
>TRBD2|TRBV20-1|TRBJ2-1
CSASKRTSGGEKPYNEQFF
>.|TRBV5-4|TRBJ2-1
CASSHPADDNNEQFF
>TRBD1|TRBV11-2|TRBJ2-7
CASGYRGSYEQYF
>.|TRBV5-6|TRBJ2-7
CASSQGAAGLGQYF
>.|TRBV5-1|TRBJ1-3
CASSLEITAPGNTIYF
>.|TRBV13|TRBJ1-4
CASSLQVDEKLFF
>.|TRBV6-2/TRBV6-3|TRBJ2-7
CASRERGKAYEQYF
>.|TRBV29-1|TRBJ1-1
CSVVPQAGTEAFF
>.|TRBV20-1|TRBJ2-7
CSARAPGVKSEQYF
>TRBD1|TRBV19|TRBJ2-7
CASSSGDSIYEQYF
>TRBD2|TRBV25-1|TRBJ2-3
CASSQPGLAGGPPDTQYF
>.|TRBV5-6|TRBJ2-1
CASSLLILSEQFF
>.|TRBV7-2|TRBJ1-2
CASSLVGTTVGYGYTF
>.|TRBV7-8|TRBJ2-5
CASSSAGGGGPETQYF
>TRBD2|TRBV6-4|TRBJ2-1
CASSVQRGADEQFF
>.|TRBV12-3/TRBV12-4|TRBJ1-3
CASSLGPRNTIYF
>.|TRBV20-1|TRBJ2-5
CSARVFPGTKETQYF
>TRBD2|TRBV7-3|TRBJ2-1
CASSLLGGDYNEQFF
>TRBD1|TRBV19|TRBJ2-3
CASSIQPGTGGDTQYF